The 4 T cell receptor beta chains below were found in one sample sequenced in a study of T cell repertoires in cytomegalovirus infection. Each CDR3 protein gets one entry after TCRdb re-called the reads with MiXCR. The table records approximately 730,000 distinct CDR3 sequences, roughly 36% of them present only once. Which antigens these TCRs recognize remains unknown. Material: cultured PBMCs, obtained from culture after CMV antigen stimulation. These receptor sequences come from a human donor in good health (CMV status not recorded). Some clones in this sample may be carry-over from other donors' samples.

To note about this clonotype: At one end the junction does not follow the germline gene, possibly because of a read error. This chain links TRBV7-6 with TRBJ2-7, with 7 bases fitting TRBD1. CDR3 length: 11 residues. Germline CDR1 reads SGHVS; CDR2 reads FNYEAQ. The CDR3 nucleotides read TGTGCCAGCAGCCCCCCCGGGACAGACGACTTC. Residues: CASSPPGTDDF.

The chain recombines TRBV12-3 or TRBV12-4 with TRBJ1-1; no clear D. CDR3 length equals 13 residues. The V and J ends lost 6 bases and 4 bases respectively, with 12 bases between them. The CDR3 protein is CASRHGPATEAFF. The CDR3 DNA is TGTGCCAGCAGACATGGGCCCGCCACTGAAGCTTTCTTT.

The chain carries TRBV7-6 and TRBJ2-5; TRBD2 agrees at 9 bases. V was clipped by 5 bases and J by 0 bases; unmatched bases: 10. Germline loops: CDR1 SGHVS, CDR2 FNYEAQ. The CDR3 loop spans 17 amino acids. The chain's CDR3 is CASSPKTAGGYQETQYF. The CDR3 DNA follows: TGTGCCAGCAGCCCAAAAACGGCGGGAGGGTACCAAGAGACCCAGTACTTC.

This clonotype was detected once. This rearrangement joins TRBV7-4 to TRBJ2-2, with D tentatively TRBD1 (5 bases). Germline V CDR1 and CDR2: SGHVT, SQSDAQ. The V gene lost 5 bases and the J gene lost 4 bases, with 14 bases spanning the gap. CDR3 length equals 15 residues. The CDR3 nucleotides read TGTGCCAGCAGCATTCGATTGGGGCCCACCGGGGAGCTGTTTTTT. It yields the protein CASSIRLGPTGELFF.